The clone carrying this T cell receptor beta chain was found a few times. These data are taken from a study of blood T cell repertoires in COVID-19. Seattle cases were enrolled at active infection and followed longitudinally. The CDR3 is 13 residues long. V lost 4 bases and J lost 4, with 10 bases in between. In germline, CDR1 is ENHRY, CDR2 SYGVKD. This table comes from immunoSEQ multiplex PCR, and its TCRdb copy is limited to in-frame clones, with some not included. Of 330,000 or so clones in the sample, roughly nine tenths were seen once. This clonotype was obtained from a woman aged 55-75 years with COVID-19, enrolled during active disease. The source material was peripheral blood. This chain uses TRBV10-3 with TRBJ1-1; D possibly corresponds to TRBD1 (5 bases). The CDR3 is CAISGGSSTEAFF. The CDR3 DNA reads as TGTGCCATCAGTGGGGGCAGTAGCACTGAAGCTTTCTTT.